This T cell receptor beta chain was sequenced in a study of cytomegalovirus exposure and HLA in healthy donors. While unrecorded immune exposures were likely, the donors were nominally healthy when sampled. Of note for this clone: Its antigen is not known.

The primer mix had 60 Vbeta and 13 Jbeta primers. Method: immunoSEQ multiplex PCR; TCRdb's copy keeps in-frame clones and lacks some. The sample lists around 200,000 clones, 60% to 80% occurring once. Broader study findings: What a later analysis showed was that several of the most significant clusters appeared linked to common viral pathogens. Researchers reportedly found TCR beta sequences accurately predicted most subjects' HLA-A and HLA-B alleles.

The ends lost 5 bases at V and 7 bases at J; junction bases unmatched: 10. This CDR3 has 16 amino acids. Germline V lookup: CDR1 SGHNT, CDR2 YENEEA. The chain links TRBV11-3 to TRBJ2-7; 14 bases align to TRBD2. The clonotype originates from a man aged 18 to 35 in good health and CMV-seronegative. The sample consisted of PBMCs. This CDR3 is CASSPTSGGAGYEQYF. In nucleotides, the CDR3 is TGTGCCAGCAGCCCGACTAGCGGGGGGGCCGGGTATGAGCAGTACTTC.